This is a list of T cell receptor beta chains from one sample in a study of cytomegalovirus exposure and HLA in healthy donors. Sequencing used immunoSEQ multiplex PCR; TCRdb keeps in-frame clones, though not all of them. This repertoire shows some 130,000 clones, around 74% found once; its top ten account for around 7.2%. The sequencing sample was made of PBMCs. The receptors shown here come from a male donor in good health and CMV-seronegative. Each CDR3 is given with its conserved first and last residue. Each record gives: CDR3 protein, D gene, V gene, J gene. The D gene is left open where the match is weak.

CASSYGGGATAQYF	TRBD2	TRBV6-5	TRBJ2-5
CASSLVALQGGYTF	NA	TRBV7-9	TRBJ1-2
CASRAGTGVGYTF	TRBD1	TRBV6-4	TRBJ1-2
CASSLTGRGQPQHF	NA	TRBV28	TRBJ1-5
CAWRGGTEAFF	NA	TRBV30	TRBJ1-1
CSSSYMTLTGAEAFF	TRBD1	TRBV7-9	TRBJ1-1
CASSYQRTGLATDTQYF	TRBD1	TRBV5-8	TRBJ2-3
CASSLVLAGGLETQYF	TRBD2	TRBV7-2	TRBJ2-5
CASSQVAAYEQYF	NA	TRBV14	TRBJ2-7
CASSRWDTSRTEAFF	NA	TRBV18	TRBJ1-1
CASSLGGGAREQFF	NA	TRBV11-2	TRBJ2-1
CASSPPGLAGTDTQYF	TRBD2	TRBV18	TRBJ2-3
CASSGLAGYNEQFF	TRBD2	TRBV9	TRBJ2-1
CASSVRGLGGYTF	NA	TRBV2	TRBJ1-2
CAWVRQRAFF	NA	TRBV30	TRBJ1-1
CASSQGLQPQHF	NA	TRBV5-6	TRBJ1-5
CASSLTRNTEAFF	NA	TRBV11-1	TRBJ1-1
CASSWPQVRTYEQYF	NA	TRBV5-1	TRBJ2-7
CASSLDRGNTIYF	NA	TRBV28	TRBJ1-3
CASSERTGLAGRSDTQYF	TRBD2	TRBV7-8	TRBJ2-3
CSSSAETDYEQYF	NA	TRBV7-9	TRBJ2-7
CASSHVQNTEAFF	NA	TRBV5-4	TRBJ1-1
CASSVARDRGSLHF	TRBD1	TRBV9	TRBJ1-6
CASSLSDLGQYF	NA	TRBV28	TRBJ2-7
CASSPRGNVPTEAFF	NA	TRBV4-3	TRBJ1-1
CASTGQAGSNEQFF	TRBD2	TRBV6-6	TRBJ2-1
CASTQPSTGKGNTIYF	NA	TRBV2	TRBJ1-3
CASRRPGRDYGYTF	NA	TRBV6-6	TRBJ1-2
CASSSRRATPSYEQYF	NA	TRBV13	TRBJ2-7
CASSLVPGTLSSYEQYF	NA	TRBV5-1	TRBJ2-7
CASSSGLNEQFF	NA	TRBV28	TRBJ2-1
CASSRHPRNTEAFF	NA	TRBV6-5	TRBJ1-1
CASSLGPVLPGENYGYTF	NA	TRBV5-1	TRBJ1-2
CASSENGANTEAFF	NA	TRBV6-1	TRBJ1-1
CASSLAGGRTEAFF	NA	TRBV5-4	TRBJ1-1
CATSFEGLTDTQYF	NA	TRBV15	TRBJ2-3
CASSRERVNTEAFF	NA	TRBV5-5	TRBJ1-1
CASSHNYEPGSGANVLTF	NA	TRBV2	TRBJ2-6
CASSLVTLAGGAGSDTQYF	TRBD2	TRBV11-2	TRBJ2-3
CASSPTGGSRDTQYF	TRBD1	TRBV18	TRBJ2-3
CASSLYASSGNTIYF	NA	TRBV5-1	TRBJ1-3
CASRGQGSGYTF	TRBD1	TRBV6-5	TRBJ1-2
CAISLQGAAGEQYF	TRBD1	TRBV10-3	TRBJ2-7
CATARPLENIQYF	NA	TRBV2	TRBJ2-4
CASSLINTYNEQFF	NA	TRBV5-1	TRBJ2-1